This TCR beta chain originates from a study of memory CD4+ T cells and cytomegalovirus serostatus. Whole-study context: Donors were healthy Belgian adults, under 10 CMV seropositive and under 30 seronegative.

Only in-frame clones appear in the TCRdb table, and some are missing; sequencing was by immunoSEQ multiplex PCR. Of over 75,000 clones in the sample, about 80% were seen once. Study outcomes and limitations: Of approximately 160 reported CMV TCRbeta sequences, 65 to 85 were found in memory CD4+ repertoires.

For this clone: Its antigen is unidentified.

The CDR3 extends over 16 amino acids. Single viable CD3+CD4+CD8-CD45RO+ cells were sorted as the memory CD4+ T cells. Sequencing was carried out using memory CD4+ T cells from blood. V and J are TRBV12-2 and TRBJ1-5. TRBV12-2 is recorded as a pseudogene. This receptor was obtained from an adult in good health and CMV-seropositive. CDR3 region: CASRLARTRGRQPQHF. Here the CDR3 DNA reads TGTGCAAGTCGCTTAGCGAGAACTCGGGGGCGGCAGCCCCAGCATTTT.